The clone carrying this T cell receptor (beta chain) was counted ten times or more. What it binds is not known. Each cDNA held unique molecular identifiers, and template switching gave it a universal primer site. Using its own MiXCR run on the 5' RACE reads, TCRdb lists one record per CDR3 protein. In the table there are 750,000 to 950,000 distinct CDR3 sequences, roughly 12% of which are singletons. The record originates from a study of identical twins. Study conclusions and caveats: Among monozygotic twins, out-of-frame TCR alpha sharing exceeded what models predicted.

All of the donors were Caucasians in good health. Germline V gene data show CDR1 as ENHRY and CDR2 as SYGVKD. The CDR3 has 15 residues. V was pared by 3 bases and J by 0 bases, with 2 bases of the junction left unmatched. Another study also made use of these data, one on yellow fever vaccine responses in identical twins. As that study records: As reported, the vaccine T cell response of twins seemed partly convergent and partly personalized.

The chain has TRBV10-3 and TRBJ2-1, with TRBD1 matching 7 bases. The TCR comes from a woman aged 18-29 years in good health. Input material: PBMCs. CDR3 loop: CAISDSGGSYNEQFF. The CDR3 DNA reads TGTGCCATCAGTGATTCAGGGGGCTCCTACAATGAGCAGTTCTTC.